A single sample gave rise to the 8 T cell receptor beta chains below, sequenced in a study of T cells in Graves' hyperthyroidism and ophthalmopathy. TCR beta CDR3 region amplification was performed from RNA transcripts. TCR CDR3 underwent first-round RT-PCR with the HTBI primer set. One entry per CDR3 protein results from TCRdb running MiXCR on the multiplex PCR reads. The sample carries about 640,000 distinct CDR3 sequences, nearly 45% recorded once. The sequenced material came from peripheral blood or thyroid tissue (not recorded which). These receptors all come from an adult man with Graves' disease, either hyperthyroidism or ophthalmopathy (not recorded which).

In DNA form, the CDR3 reads TGTGCCAGCAGCTCCTACAGGGACGCGAACACCGGGGAGCAGTACTTC. This codes for CASSSYRDANTGEQYF. This chain connects TRBV7-2 to TRBJ2-2; perhaps TRBD1 as D (6 bases). The assigned J gene may be wrong: the sequence end matches TRBJ2-7 better. CDR1 is SGHTA, CDR2 FQGNSA, per germline. CDR3 length equals 16 residues.

Only one count was recorded for this clonotype. Since a much larger clone is just one base distant, this may be a read error. J is TRBJ1-5 and V is TRBV2, with 9 bases aligning to TRBD1. The V gene's germline CDR1 is SNHLY and CDR2 FYNNEI. The CDR3 loop spans 16 amino acids. The CDR3 nucleotides are TGTGCCAGCAGATTACAGGGGGCTAGCGGCAATCGGCCCCAGCATTTT. Residues: CASRLQGASGNRPQHF.

This clonotype has more than one count but fewer than ten. The chain has TRBV6-1 and TRBJ2-7; no clear D gene. From germline, CDR1 is MNHNS and CDR2 SASEGT. The CDR3 totals 13 residues. Trimming took 4 bases from V and 1 from J, leaving 8 bases between them. The CDR3 sequence is CASSALESYEQYF. The CDR3, as DNA: TGTGCCAGCAGTGCCTTAGAGTCCTACGAGCAGTACTTC.

This clonotype has just one count. A much larger clone differs by one base, so this may be a read error. This rearrangement joins TRBV2 to TRBJ2-2, with D tentatively TRBD1 or TRBD2 (6 bases each). Germline CDR1 SNHLY, CDR2 FYNNEI. There are 14 residues in the CDR3. CDR3 protein: CASSVRTGGGELLF. The CDR3 DNA reads as TGTGCCAGCAGTGTCCGGACCGGGGGCGGGGAGCTGCTTTTT.

The rearrangement joins TRBV20-1 to TRBJ1-5; D may be TRBD1 (6 bases). There are 15 residues in the CDR3. V lost 3 bases, J lost 6 bases, and 18 bases lay in between. CDR1 is DFQATT and CDR2 is SNEGSKA in the germline V gene (reference sequence). The CDR3 sequence: CSASYGRGASQPQHF. CDR3 DNA sequence: TGCAGTGCTAGTTACGGACGGGGGGCGAGTCAGCCCCAGCATTTT.

Ten or more counts support this clonotype. The chain couples TRBV20-1 to TRBJ1-5; 9 bases agree with TRBD1. Germline loops: CDR1 DFQATT, CDR2 SNEGSKA (reference sequence). The CDR3 sequence is 12 residues long. J gave up 7 bases and V 6 bases, and 4 bases lay outside the gene matches. This CDR3 reads CSAGQGGQPQHF. The CDR3 nucleotides read TGCAGTGCGGGACAGGGAGGCCAGCCCCAGCATTTT.

This clonotype was seen more than once but under ten times. The V and J genes are TRBV7-8 and TRBJ1-1; no clear D gene. The germline V and J ends were trimmed by 0 bases and 4 bases, with 12 bases remaining between them. The CDR3 has 15 amino acids. Germline V gene sequence: CDR1 SGHVS, CDR2 FQNEAQ. CDR3 sequence: CASSLATGFGTEAFF. The CDR3 coding sequence is TGTGCCAGCAGCTTAGCGACGGGTTTTGGCACTGAAGCTTTCTTT.

Concerning this clonotype: Germline is not matched at one junction end, which may reflect a read error. This chain connects TRBV7-2 to TRBJ2-7; D remains unclear. This CDR3 spans 15 amino acids. The V gene's germline CDR1 is SGHTA and CDR2 FQGNSA. The CDR3 DNA follows: TGCGCCAGCAGCCAAGAAATAGGCATAACCTACGAGCAGTACTTC. It codes for CASSQEIGITYEQYF. Full variable domain (rest looked up from reference TRBV7-2 and TRBJ2-7): GAGVSQSPSNKVTEKGKDVELRCDPISGHTALYWYRQSLGQGLEFLIYFQGNSAPDKSGLPSDRFSAERTGGSVSTLTIQRTQQEDSAVYLCASSQEIGITYEQYFGPGTRLTVT.